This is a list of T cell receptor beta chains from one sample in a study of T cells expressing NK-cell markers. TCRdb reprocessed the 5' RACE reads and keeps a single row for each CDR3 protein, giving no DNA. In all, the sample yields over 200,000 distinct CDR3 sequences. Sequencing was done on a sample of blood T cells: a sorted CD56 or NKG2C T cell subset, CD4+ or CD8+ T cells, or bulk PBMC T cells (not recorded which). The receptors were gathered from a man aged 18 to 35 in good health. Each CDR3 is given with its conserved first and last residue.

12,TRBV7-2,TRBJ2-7,CASSLDFPEQYF
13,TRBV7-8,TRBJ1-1,CASSRARNTEAFF
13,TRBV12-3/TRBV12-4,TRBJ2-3,CASRQRESDTQYF
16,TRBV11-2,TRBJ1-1,CASSLVGQLANTEAFF
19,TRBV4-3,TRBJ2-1,CASSQDLGVGPVSYNEQFF
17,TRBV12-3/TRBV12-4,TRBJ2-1,CASSLVVSRIIYNEQFF
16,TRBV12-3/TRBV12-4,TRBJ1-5,CASNPTLDRSNQPQHF
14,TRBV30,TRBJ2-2,CAWSVRSDTGELFF
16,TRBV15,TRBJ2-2,CATSRDPGGRTGELFF
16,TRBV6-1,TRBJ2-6,CASSLTPLSGANVLTF
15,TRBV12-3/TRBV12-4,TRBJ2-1,CASSKRPPVYNEQFF
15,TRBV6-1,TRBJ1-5,CASTRTALSNQPQHF
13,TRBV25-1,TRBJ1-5,CASSVTENQPQHF
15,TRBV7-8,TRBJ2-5,CASSARQGTQETQYF
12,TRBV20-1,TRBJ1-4,CSALIRDEKLFF
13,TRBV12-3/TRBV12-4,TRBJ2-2,CASSLRDRGELFF
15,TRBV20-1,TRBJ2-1,CSASARLAAYNEQFF
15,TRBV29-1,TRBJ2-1,CSVGTGTGVGNEQFF
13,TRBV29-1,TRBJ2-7,CSETGQGFDEQYF
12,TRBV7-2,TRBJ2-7,CASSAGVYEQYF
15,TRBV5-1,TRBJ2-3,CASRSEPLSTDTQYF
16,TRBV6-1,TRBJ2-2,CATAISLAANTGELFF
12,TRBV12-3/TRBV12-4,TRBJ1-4,CASSYGGEKLFF
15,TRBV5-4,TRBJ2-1,CASSSGETVYNEQFF
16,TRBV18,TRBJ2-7,CASSPPHRVDYYEQYF
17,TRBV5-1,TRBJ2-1,CASSLASGGRASDEQFF
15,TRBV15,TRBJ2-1,CATSRVGTSGDESFF
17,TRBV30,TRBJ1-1,CAWRGKITRAMNTEAFF